This T cell receptor beta chain came from a study of blood T cells in healthy people across ages. Together with a sample-barcoded 5' primer, a J-beta primer mix was included in a second PCR lasting roughly 6 to 12 cycles. The template-switch adaptor, which had 12 random nucleotides, put a tag on each cDNA molecule. TCRdb called the 5' RACE reads again in MiXCR, with one record for every CDR3 protein. The sample includes 650,000 to 1,000,000 distinct CDR3 sequences, 46% of them seen just once. In germline, CDR1 is LGHNA, CDR2 YNFKEQ. CDR3 size: 16 residues. Sequenced sample: blood. The chain is built from TRBV4-2 and TRBJ2-4, with D possibly being TRBD1 (6 bases). The J call may be incorrect, as the DNA end agrees better with TRBJ2-5. The TCR originated in a man aged 80 or over in good health. The CDR3 DNA reads TGTGCCAGCAGCCAAGATAAACAGGGTGGTTCGGAGACCCAGTACTTC. As protein: CASSQDKQGGSETQYF.